These T cell receptor beta chains were read from a single sample in a study of T cell repertoires in cytomegalovirus infection. Their target antigens are unknown. TCRdb re-derived calls from the reads in MiXCR, one entry per CDR3 protein. This sample has fewer than 55,000 distinct CDR3 sequences; around 20% occur once, and the top ten carry roughly 75%. This specimen was CD8+ T cells from cultured PBMCs, taken from culture after CMV antigen stimulation. All receptors derive from a human donor in good health (CMV status not recorded). Some clones in this sample may be carry-over from other donors' samples. CDR3s include the opening cysteine and the closing phenylalanine or tryptophan. D genes are given only for firm matches. Clone size is stated in some rows and not others, as once, few, many or a class when expanded.

D gene | J gene | V gene | clone size | CDR3 DNA | CDR3 protein
NA | TRBJ1-3 | TRBV27 | NA | TGTGCCAGCAGTTGGAGGTTTGGAGGGACTGGAAACACCATATATTTT | CASSWRFGGTGNTIYF
NA | TRBJ1-4 | TRBV7-2 | NA | TGTGCCAGCAGCTCCGGGCCAGGGCTTGGAAAACTGTTTTTT | CASSSGPGLGKLFF
NA | TRBJ1-1 | TRBV7-2 | few | TGTGCCAGCAGCCCGCAGGGAGACACTGAAGCTTTCTTT | CASSPQGDTEAFF
TRBD1 | TRBJ2-2 | TRBV7-9 | NA | TGTGCCAGCAGCCTACTAGGACAGGGGGCTTACACCGGGGAGCTGTTTTTT | CASSLLGQGAYTGELFF
TRBD1 | TRBJ2-7 | TRBV6-1 | NA | TGTGCCAGCAGTGAGGGGACAGGGAATCCTACCTACGAGCAGTACTTC | CASSEGTGNPTYEQYF
NA | TRBJ1-1 | TRBV27 | few | TGTGCCAGCAGTTTATATGGACTGAACACTGAAGCTTTCTTT | CASSLYGLNTEAFF
NA | TRBJ1-1 | TRBV6-1 | NA | TGTGCCAGCAGTGGGGACGAATTGAACACTGAAGCTTTCTTT | CASSGDELNTEAFF
TRBD1 | TRBJ1-2 | TRBV6-1 | many | TGTGCCAGCAGTCCCGACAGGGTCTATGGCTACACCTTC | CASSPDRVYGYTF
NA | TRBJ1-1 | TRBV7-2 | few | TGTGCCAGCAGCTCTCAGGTGAACACTGAAGCTTTCTTT | CASSSQVNTEAFF
NA | TRBJ1-1 | TRBV4-1 | NA | TGCGCCAGCAGCCACCACAGTTTCCCTGAAGCTTTCTTT | CASSHHSFPEAFF
TRBD2 | TRBJ2-7 | TRBV14 | NA | TGTGCCAGCAGCCAATATGCCGGGACTACCGGCGAGCAGTACTTC | CASSQYAGTTGEQYF
NA | TRBJ2-7 | TRBV6-2/TRBV6-3 | few | TGTGCCAGCATGTCCGGGGCCTACGAGCAGTACTTC | CASMSGAYEQYF
NA | TRBJ1-5 | TRBV7-9 | few | TGTGCCAGCAGCTTAGCAGGGGACGCACACCTACGGCGCAATCAGCCCCAGCATTTT | CASSLAGDAHLRRNQPQHF
NA | TRBJ1-5 | TRBV7-9 | NA | TGTGCCAGCAGCTTGGGGAGGGGTAGCAATCAGCCCCAGCATTTT | CASSLGRGSNQPQHF
TRBD2 | TRBJ2-3 | TRBV7-9 | NA | TGTGCCAGCAGCCCCTCCCGGGACTACAGTACAGATACGCAGTATTTT | CASSPSRDYSTDTQYF
NA | TRBJ1-1 | TRBV5-5 | NA | TGTGCCAGCAGCTTGCGCGCATCCACTGAAGCTTTCTTT | CASSLRASTEAFF
NA | TRBJ2-3 | TRBV11-2 | few | TGTGCCAGCAGGACAGTGGATACGCAGTATTTT | CASRTVDTQYF
TRBD1 | TRBJ1-2 | TRBV27 | NA | TGTGCCAGCAGTCTAGAAGGGACAGGGCATCCCTATGGCTACACCTTC | CASSLEGTGHPYGYTF
NA | TRBJ2-5 | TRBV7-6 | few | TGTGCCAGCAGCTCAGCCCCCGGGGGTGGGGGAGAGACCCAGTACTTC | CASSSAPGGGGETQYF
NA | TRBJ1-6 | TRBV9 | few | TGTGCCAGCAGCGATGAGGGTTGGAATTCACCCCTCCACTTT | CASSDEGWNSPLHF
TRBD2 | TRBJ2-3 | TRBV4-1 | NA | TGCGCCAGCAGCCGCCCTAGCGGGGGGCCGGATACGCAGTATTTT | CASSRPSGGPDTQYF
NA | TRBJ1-5 | TRBV4-1 | NA | TGCGCCAGCAGCCATACGGACAGTGAAAGCAATCAGCCCCAGCATTTT | CASSHTDSESNQPQHF
TRBD2 | TRBJ2-1 | TRBV2 | NA | TGTGCCAGCATCGGGACTAGCGGGGACCCCTGGGATGAGCAGTTCTTC | CASIGTSGDPWDEQFF
NA | TRBJ1-1 | TRBV6-2/TRBV6-3 | few | TGTGCCAGCAGGGGGTTAGGATCATCTGAAGCTTTCTTT | CASRGLGSSEAFF
NA | TRBJ2-7 | TRBV15 | NA | TGTGCCACCATGACCACTAAGGGATCCTACGAGCAGTACTTC | CATMTTKGSYEQYF
TRBD1 | TRBJ1-1 | TRBV7-2 | few | TGTGCCAGCAGCTTAGGTTCTTTTTGGGACAGAATCATGGACACTGAAGCTTTCTTT | CASSLGSFWDRIMDTEAFF
NA | TRBJ1-4 | TRBV7-9 | NA | TGTGCCAGCAGCTTAGAGGAGACGCTGAATGAAAAACTGTTTTTT | CASSLEETLNEKLFF
NA | TRBJ1-1 | TRBV12-5 | few | TGTGCTAGTGGTTTGGTGAGAGGTCTGGGAGGCCAAGCTTTCTTT | CASGLVRGLGGQAFF
NA | TRBJ2-7 | TRBV10-3 | few | TGTGCCATCGCCCCGGGACGCAGCTCCTACGAGCAGTACTTC | CAIAPGRSSYEQYF
NA | TRBJ1-5 | TRBV7-2 | NA | TGTGCCAGCAGCTTAAGCGGACAGCCAGGGGCTCAGCCCCAGCATTTT | CASSLSGQPGAQPQHF
NA | TRBJ1-1 | TRBV13 | few | TGTGCCAGCAGCTTAGTCACAGGGTTGATGAACACTGAAGCTTTCTTT | CASSLVTGLMNTEAFF
NA | TRBJ2-1 | TRBV2 | few | TGTGCCAGCAGGGAAAGGGTAGTCAATGAGCAGTTCTTC | CASRERVVNEQFF
NA | TRBJ1-6 | TRBV4-1 | few | TGCGCCAGCAGCCTCCGACAGGCGAGCTCCTATAATTCACCCCTCCACTTT | CASSLRQASSYNSPLHF
TRBD2 | TRBJ2-5 | TRBV6-1 | few | TGTGCCAGCAGTTCCACAGGACTAGCATGGGAGACCCAGTACTTC | CASSSTGLAWETQYF
TRBD2 | TRBJ2-1 | TRBV7-2 | NA | TGTGCCAGCAGCTTAGGACTAGCGGGGGCCCCCTCCTACAATGAGCAGTTCTTC | CASSLGLAGAPSYNEQFF
NA | TRBJ2-1 | TRBV6-6 | NA | TGTGCCAGCAGTTTTGGGGAGAATGAGCTGTTCTTC | CASSFGENELFF
NA | TRBJ1-2 | TRBV7-2 | NA | TGTGCCAGCAGCTTAGATCCGGGCGACTATGGCTACACCTTC | CASSLDPGDYGYTF
TRBD1 | TRBJ1-2 | TRBV7-6 | few | TGTGCCAGCAGCTTAGCGTTGGACAGGGGGCCGGAGGGCTACACCTTC | CASSLALDRGPEGYTF
NA | TRBJ2-7 | TRBV7-9 | NA | TGTGCCAGCAGCCCTGGGGCCTACGAGCAGTACTTC | CASSPGAYEQYF
NA | TRBJ2-5 | TRBV4-3 | NA | TGCGCCAGCAGCCAAGAAATTTTTGAGACCCAGTACTTC | CASSQEIFETQYF
NA | TRBJ1-5 | TRBV5-1 | NA | TGCGCCAGCAGCCGCCTGGACTCATACAATCAGCCCCAGCATTTT | CASSRLDSYNQPQHF
NA | TRBJ2-5 | TRBV10-3 | NA | TGTGCCATCAGTGAGTCTCTGGCACAGCTCGGGGGCCGTCAAGAGACCCAGTACTTC | CAISESLAQLGGRQETQYF
NA | TRBJ1-4 | TRBV28 | once | TGTGCCAGCAGTATCCGGCAGCCAACTAATGAAAAACTGTTTTTT | CASSIRQPTNEKLFF
NA | TRBJ2-2 | TRBV7-6 | NA | TGTGCCAGCAGCCTAGGCCGGGACCGGAACACCGGGGAGCTGTTTTTT | CASSLGRDRNTGELFF